This T cell receptor (beta chain) was captured by sequencing in a study of cytomegalovirus exposure and HLA in healthy donors. V lost 4 bases and J lost 8, with 8 bases in between. This CDR3 contains 12 residues. The V gene's germline CDR1 is LNHDA and CDR2 SQIVND (reference sequence). PCR employed 60 Vbeta and 13 Jbeta primers. Produced via immunoSEQ multiplex PCR; TCRdb's table is partial and in-frame only. The table has around 170,000 clones, 80% seen once. The sequenced sample was PBMCs. This chain connects TRBV19 to TRBJ2-2, with D possibly being TRBD1 (5 bases). The receptor was derived from a woman aged 45-60 years in good health and CMV-seropositive. In DNA form, the CDR3 reads TGTGCCAGTAGTACACGGACAGGGGAGCTGTTTTTT. It yields the protein CASSTRTGELFF.